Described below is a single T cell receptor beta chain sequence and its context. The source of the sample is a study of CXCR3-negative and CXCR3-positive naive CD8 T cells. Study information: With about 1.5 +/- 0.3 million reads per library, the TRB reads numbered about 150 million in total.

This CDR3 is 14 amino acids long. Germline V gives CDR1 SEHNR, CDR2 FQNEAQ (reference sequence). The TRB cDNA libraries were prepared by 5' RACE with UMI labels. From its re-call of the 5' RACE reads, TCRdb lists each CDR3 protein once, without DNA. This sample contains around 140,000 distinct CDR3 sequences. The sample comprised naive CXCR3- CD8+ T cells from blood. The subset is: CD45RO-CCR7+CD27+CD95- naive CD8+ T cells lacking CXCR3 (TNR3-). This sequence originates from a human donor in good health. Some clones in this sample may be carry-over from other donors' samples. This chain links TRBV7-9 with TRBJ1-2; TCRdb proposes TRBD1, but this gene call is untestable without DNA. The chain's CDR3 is CASSLAAGVDGYTF.